This TCR beta chain came from a study of response to subunit inactivated influenza vaccine. General observations from the study: Few new T cells, the authors suggested, are recruited by each seasonal influenza vaccination.

From the RT-PCR reads, TCRdb called clonotypes with MiXCR, one entry per CDR3 protein. Of over 400,000 distinct CDR3 sequences in the sample, 13% were seen once. The V and J ends lost 5 bases and 0 bases respectively, with 14 bases between them. Germline values: CDR1 MDHEN, CDR2 SYDVKM. This CDR3 spans 15 amino acids. Note on this clonotype: The antigen remains undetermined.

This TCR was recovered from a man aged 50-59 years who received an inactivated influenza vaccine. This sample comprised PBMCs from blood, obtained roughly 47 days after vaccination. The rearrangement uses TRBV28 and TRBJ2-7, with D possibly being TRBD1 (5 bases). For the CDR3, the DNA is TGTGCCAGCAGTCTCCCTAACAGGATCTCCTACGAGCAGTACTTC. This encodes CASSLPNRISYEQYF.